Listed below are T cell receptor beta chains from one sample, sequenced in a study of blood T cells in healthy people across ages. TCRdb fed the 5' RACE reads into MiXCR, producing one record per CDR3 protein. Here the sample spans about a million distinct CDR3 sequences, around two fifths being singletons. The sample consisted of blood. The receptor source for this set is a man aged 18-30 years in good health. CDR3s include the opening cysteine and the closing phenylalanine or tryptophan. Each record gives: J gene, V gene, clone size, D gene, CDR3 DNA, CDR3 protein. D genes are given only for firm matches. The size of a clone is reported for some rows only, either as once, few or many, or as a class for expanded clones.

J: TRBJ2-5; V: TRBV20-1; size: many; D: NA; DNA: TGCAGTGCTATAGTCCAAGAGACCCAGTACTTC; CDR3: CSAIVQETQYF
J: TRBJ1-6; V: TRBV3-1; size: NA; D: TRBD1; DNA: TGTGCCAGCAGGCAGGGGGCCGTCTATAATTCACCCCTCCACTTT; CDR3: CASRQGAVYNSPLHF
J: TRBJ1-6; V: TRBV20-1; size: NA; D: NA; DNA: TGCAGTGCTAGAGGGCGGAATAATTCACCCCTCCACTTT; CDR3: CSARGRNNSPLHF
J: TRBJ2-5; V: TRBV13; size: many; D: NA; DNA: TGTGCCAGCAGCTCCAGTAATTTAAAAGAGACCCAGTACTTC; CDR3: CASSSSNLKETQYF
J: TRBJ1-6; V: TRBV28; size: few; D: NA; DNA: TGTGCCAGCAGTTTAAGGCGTCTCGGTGTCTCACCCCTCCACTTT; CDR3: CASSLRRLGVSPLHF
J: TRBJ2-3; V: TRBV6-6; size: NA; D: NA; DNA: TGTGCCAGCCAAACCGGGGGAACGGTGTTTGCAGATACGCAGTATTTT; CDR3: CASQTGGTVFADTQYF
J: TRBJ2-7; V: TRBV20-1; size: NA; D: NA; DNA: TGCAGTGCTACCGGGACAAATCCCTACGAGCAGTACTTC; CDR3: CSATGTNPYEQYF
J: TRBJ2-3; V: TRBV27; size: many; D: NA; DNA: TGTGCCAGCAGTCCGAAAACTAGCACAGATACGCAGTATTTT; CDR3: CASSPKTSTDTQYF
J: TRBJ2-3; V: TRBV24-1; size: many; D: NA; DNA: TGTGCCACCAGTGACCCCGTCTCAGATACGCAGTATTTT; CDR3: CATSDPVSDTQYF
J: TRBJ2-3; V: TRBV20-1; size: few; D: NA; DNA: TGCAGTGCTAGAGTGGCTAGCAATAGCGCAGATACGCAGTATTTT; CDR3: CSARVASNSADTQYF
J: TRBJ1-4; V: TRBV5-4; size: NA; D: NA; DNA: TGTGCCAGCAGCGACGGGCCGCATAATGAAAAACTGTTTTTT; CDR3: CASSDGPHNEKLFF
J: TRBJ1-2; V: TRBV7-9; size: few; D: NA; DNA: TGTGCCAGCAGCTTAGAACAGATAACCTTGGCAAATAACTATGGCTACACCTTC; CDR3: CASSLEQITLANNYGYTF
J: TRBJ2-1; V: TRBV11-2; size: many; D: NA; DNA: TGTGCCAGCACCCTTCGCCCCGATAGCTCCTACAATGAGCAGTTCTTC; CDR3: CASTLRPDSSYNEQFF
J: TRBJ2-5; V: TRBV20-1; size: NA; D: TRBD2; DNA: TGCAGTCTACCTAGCGGGGGTCTCCAAGAGACCCAGTACTTC; CDR3: CSLPSGGLQETQYF
J: TRBJ2-3; V: TRBV3-1; size: few; D: NA; DNA: TGTGCCAGCAGCCAGCGTAGGGGAGACTCTCGGAATACGCAGTATTTT; CDR3: CASSQRRGDSRNTQYF
J: TRBJ2-1; V: TRBV20-1; size: many; D: NA; DNA: TGCAGTGCTGGGACCCACAATGAGCAGTTCTTC; CDR3: CSAGTHNEQFF
J: TRBJ1-5; V: TRBV20-1; size: few; D: TRBD1; DNA: TGCAGTGCCCTCGGACAGGATTATAGCAATCAGCCCCAGCATTTT; CDR3: CSALGQDYSNQPQHF
J: TRBJ2-1; V: TRBV4-2; size: NA; D: NA; DNA: TGTGCCAGCAGCCAAGAATTTGGGGGGCCCACCTACGAGCAATTCTTC; CDR3: CASSQEFGGPTYEQFF
J: TRBJ1-2; V: TRBV12-3/TRBV12-4; size: NA; D: TRBD1; DNA: TGTGCCAGCAGTCCAGGACAGGGTGGGGCTAACTATGGCTACACCTTC; CDR3: CASSPGQGGANYGYTF
J: TRBJ2-3; V: TRBV6-2/TRBV6-3; size: NA; D: NA; DNA: TGTGCCAGCAGATTAGAAGATGCGCAGTATTTT; CDR3: CASRLEDAQYF
J: TRBJ1-1; V: TRBV29-1; size: NA; D: TRBD1; DNA: TGCAGCGTTGTACGGACAGGGGGCGGACTCCTGGGCACTGAAGCTTTCTTT; CDR3: CSVVRTGGGLLGTEAFF
J: TRBJ1-2; V: TRBV6-5; size: many; D: TRBD1; DNA: TGTGCCAGCAAGGTGGGACAGTTTAACTATGGCTACACCTTC; CDR3: CASKVGQFNYGYTF
J: TRBJ2-3; V: TRBV20-1; size: few; D: NA; DNA: TGCAGTGCTAGGATTGGGACAGATACGCAGTATTTT; CDR3: CSARIGTDTQYF
J: TRBJ2-7; V: TRBV12-3/TRBV12-4; size: NA; D: NA; DNA: TGTGCCAGCAGTCCTAGCCAAACCTACGAGCAGTACTTC; CDR3: CASSPSQTYEQYF
J: TRBJ2-3; V: TRBV29-1; size: many; D: TRBD1; DNA: TGCAGCGCTTGGGGGACAGGGTCCACAGATACGCAGTATTTT; CDR3: CSAWGTGSTDTQYF
J: TRBJ1-1; V: TRBV4-1; size: few; D: NA; DNA: TGCGCCAGCAGCCAAACCGGGACCCCGGAAGCTTTCTTT; CDR3: CASSQTGTPEAFF
J: TRBJ2-1; V: TRBV15; size: NA; D: TRBD1; DNA: TGTGCCACCAGCAGAGTCCTTACAGGGGCTCCTAACAATGAGCAGTTCTTC; CDR3: CATSRVLTGAPNNEQFF
J: TRBJ2-3; V: TRBV5-1; size: few; D: TRBD2; DNA: TGCGCCAGCAGCTTGGCATCTAGCGGGGGTACAGATACGCAGTATTTT; CDR3: CASSLASSGGTDTQYF
J: TRBJ1-5; V: TRBV12-3/TRBV12-4; size: NA; D: TRBD1; DNA: TGTGCCAGCAGTTCACCGGGACAGCCTCGTAATCAGCCCCAGCATTTT; CDR3: CASSSPGQPRNQPQHF
J: TRBJ1-2; V: TRBV20-1; size: NA; D: NA; DNA: TGCAGTGCGGTGAGAGATTGGGGCTACACCTTC; CDR3: CSAVRDWGYTF
J: TRBJ2-3; V: TRBV27; size: NA; D: NA; DNA: TGTGCCAGCATAGGAGGGATGGGAACTCGTACGCAGTATTTT; CDR3: CASIGGMGTRTQYF
J: TRBJ1-1; V: TRBV20-1; size: NA; D: NA; DNA: TGCAGTGCTTGCCGGATTACCCGGAACACTGAAGCTTTCTTT; CDR3: CSACRITRNTEAFF
J: TRBJ1-4; V: TRBV28; size: NA; D: NA; DNA: TGTGCCAGCAGTCCCCATACCGGACGGAATGAAAAACTGTTTTTT; CDR3: CASSPHTGRNEKLFF
J: TRBJ2-1; V: TRBV20-1; size: NA; D: NA; DNA: TGCAGTGCATTAGGCAATGAGCAGTTCTTC; CDR3: CSALGNEQFF
J: TRBJ2-1; V: TRBV3-1; size: NA; D: NA; DNA: TGTGCCAGCAGCCAAGAGGGGGGTAGGGAGCAGTTCTTC; CDR3: CASSQEGGREQFF
J: TRBJ1-1; V: TRBV30; size: few; D: NA; DNA: TGTGCCTGGAGCGCTGGCAGCTTGAACACTGAAGCTTTCTTT; CDR3: CAWSAGSLNTEAFF
J: TRBJ1-1; V: TRBV10-3; size: NA; D: TRBD1; DNA: TGTGCCACCTACCAGGGGGCGGCAGGCACATACATGAACACTGAAGCTTTCTTT; CDR3: CATYQGAAGTYMNTEAFF
J: TRBJ2-5; V: TRBV5-6; size: NA; D: NA; DNA: TGTGCCAGCAGCCAACCCGGACAGCCGCAGTACTTC; CDR3: CASSQPGQPQYF